A single sample gave rise to the 19 T cell receptor beta chains below, sequenced in a study of blood T cell repertoires in COVID-19. TCRdb's table, derived via immunoSEQ multiplex PCR, lists solely in-frame clones and lacks some. The sample has about 80,000 clones, over 70% seen once. The sequenced sample was peripheral blood. These receptors were taken from a man at least 80 years old with acute or convalescent COVID-19.

The chain has TRBV7-9 and TRBJ2-1; D is possibly TRBD1 (6 bases). The CDR3 extends over 16 amino acids. The germline gives CDR1 SEHNR, CDR2 FQNEAQ (reference sequence). V lost 1 base to trimming and J lost 2 bases, with 12 bases between them. CDR3 DNA sequence: TGTGCCAGCAGCTTAGTTGGCCAGGGGCCCTACAATGAGCAGTTCTTC. It encodes CASSLVGQGPYNEQFF.

CDR3 in amino acids: CASRSTSGDSSYNEQFF. CDR3 sequence (DNA): TGCGCCAGCAGATCTACTAGCGGGGATAGCTCCTACAATGAGCAGTTCTTC. This chain links TRBV10-2 with TRBJ2-1; 10 bases fit TRBD2. V shed 6 bases, J shed 0 bases, and the junction held 8 bases outside the gene matches. The length of the CDR3 is 17 residues. Per germline, CDR1 WSHSY and CDR2 SAAADI.

V is TRBV9 and J is TRBJ2-5; 9 bases are shared with TRBD1. With V trimmed by 4 bases and J by 2 bases, 6 bases remained unmatched. The CDR3 loop spans 15 amino acids. Germline-derived CDR1 and CDR2 are SGDLS and YYNGEE. As DNA, the CDR3 is TGTGCCAGCAGCCTTTCCGGGACAGGGCAAGAGACCCAGTACTTC. This codes for CASSLSGTGQETQYF. Looking up the rest from reference TRBV9 and TRBJ2-5 gives the full variable domain: DSGVTQTPKHLITATGQRVTLRCSPRSGDLSVYWYQQSLDQGLQFLIQYYNGEERAKGNILERFSAQQFPDLHSELNLSSLELGDSALYFCASSLSGTGQETQYFGPGTRLLVL.

The V gene is TRBV2, the J gene TRBJ2-3, with D possibly being TRBD2 (7 bases). V lost 6 bases and J 4 bases, leaving 17 bases between the germline ends. CDR3 size: 15 residues. The V gene's germline CDR1 is SNHLY and CDR2 FYNNEI. CDR3 bases: TGTGCCAGCAGAGACTTCAGGGAGGGGGCAGATACGCAGTATTTT. Its translation is CASRDFREGADTQYF.

The rearrangement links TRBV9 to TRBJ2-1; 10 positions match TRBD2. The V gene's germline CDR1 is SGDLS and CDR2 YYNGEE. Trimming cost V 0 bases and J 5 bases; bases outside gene matches: 17. The CDR3 runs to 20 residues. The DNA for the CDR3 is TGTGCCAGCAGCGTAGCCACCCTAGGAGCGGGGGGGGGCGCGGACAATGAGCAGTTCTTC. This translates into CASSVATLGAGGGADNEQFF. The full variable domain, in which reference TRBV9 and TRBJ2-1 provide the parts outside the CDR3, is DSGVTQTPKHLITATGQRVTLRCSPRSGDLSVYWYQQSLDQGLQFLIQYYNGEERAKGNILERFSAQQFPDLHSELNLSSLELGDSALYFCASSVATLGAGGGADNEQFFGPGTRLTVL.

V is TRBV12-3 or TRBV12-4 and J is TRBJ2-3, with D unresolved. The CDR3 loop spans 13 amino acids. Trimming cost V 7 bases and J 8 bases, with 16 bases left between them. For the CDR3, the DNA is TGTGCCAGCACTTCTCCGGGTTTAACTACGCAGTATTTT. Its protein product is CASTSPGLTTQYF.

This chain uses TRBV6-1 with TRBJ1-5; possible D gene TRBD1, 5 bases. V was clipped by 3 bases and J by 1 base, with 10 bases between them. CDR1 MNHNS and CDR2 SASEGT come from the germline V gene. This CDR3 comprises 15 residues. This chain's CDR3 is CASSEAGLSNQPQHF. The CDR3, as DNA: TGTGCCAGCAGTGAGGCAGGGCTAAGCAATCAGCCCCAGCATTTT.

This chain links TRBV2 with TRBJ1-1; 8 positions match TRBD1. CDR3 size: 16 residues. J was trimmed by 2 bases and V by 2 bases; bases with no gene match: 7. Germline V lookup: CDR1 SNHLY, CDR2 FYNNEI. The CDR3 protein is CASSERQGAENTEAFF. The CDR3, as DNA: TGTGCCAGCAGTGAAAGGCAGGGGGCAGAAAACACTGAAGCTTTCTTT.

The chain has TRBV7-3 and TRBJ2-1; a weak D match, TRBD2 (5 bases). The V gene's germline CDR1 is SGHTA and CDR2 FQGTGA. The V and J ends lost 4 bases and 6 bases respectively, with 13 bases between them. This CDR3 contains 14 residues. The CDR3, as DNA: TGTGCCAGCAGCTCGGGGAGCTGGATCAATGAGCAGTTCTTC. Protein sequence: CASSSGSWINEQFF.

The chain combines TRBV27 with TRBJ1-1; D gene unclear. CDR1 and CDR2 from the germline V gene are MNHEY and SMNVEV (reference sequence). This CDR3 is built from 13 residues. The V end was cut by 4 bases, the J end by 2 bases, with 8 bases between. The CDR3 loop is CASSSLINTEAFF. The CDR3 nucleotides are TGTGCCAGCAGTTCCCTAATAAACACTGAAGCTTTCTTT.

This clone was detected only once. The chain combines TRBV4-1 with TRBJ2-2; 8 bases agree with TRBD2. The CDR3 totals 16 residues. Germline lookup yields CDR1 MGHRA and CDR2 YSYEKL. The J segment lost 2 bases and the V segment lost 1 base, leaving 3 bases of the junction unmatched. The CDR3 sequence: CASSQGLASNTGELFF. In nucleotides, the CDR3 is TGCGCCAGCAGCCAAGGACTAGCGTCCAACACCGGGGAGCTGTTTTTT.

The sample holds one count of this clone. The V gene is TRBV7-9, the J gene TRBJ2-3; weak D call: TRBD1 (7 bases). CDR1 and CDR2 from the germline V gene are SEHNR and FQNEAQ (reference sequence). V was trimmed by 5 bases and J by 6 bases, leaving 9 bases between them. The CDR3 has 12 residues. CDR3 protein: CASSPGGDTQYF. The CDR3 region has the DNA TGTGCCAGCAGCCCAGGGGGGGATACGCAGTATTTT.

The chain is built from TRBV5-4 and TRBJ2-5; D possibly corresponds to TRBD1 (5 bases). The ends were cut back, 0 bases at V and 2 bases at J, with 8 bases in the middle. This CDR3 is built from 14 residues. The germline V gene has CDR1 SGHNT and CDR2 YYREEE (reference sequence). Here the CDR3 reads CASSLVGAQETQYF. In DNA form, the CDR3 reads TGTGCCAGCAGCTTGGTAGGGGCTCAAGAGACCCAGTACTTC. The full variable domain, with the rest looked up from reference TRBV5-4 and TRBJ2-5, is ETGVTQSPTHLIKTRGQQVTLRCSSQSGHNTVSWYQQALGQGPQFIFQYYREEENGRGNFPPRFSGLQFPNYSSELNVNALELDDSALYLCASSLVGAQETQYFGPGTRLLVL.

The chain is built from TRBV6-5 and TRBJ2-7, with D possibly TRBD2 on 5 matching bases. In germline, CDR1 is MNHEY, CDR2 SVGAGI. The CDR3 is 13 residues long. V gave up 6 bases and J gave up 2 bases, with 11 bases separating them. The CDR3: CASRSAGPYEQYF. Here the CDR3 DNA reads TGTGCCAGCAGGTCCGCGGGCCCCTACGAGCAGTACTTC.

The chain is built from TRBV30 and TRBJ1-3; 7 nucleotides match TRBD1. The CDR3 sequence is 14 residues long. The germline CDR1 and CDR2 sequences are GTSNPN and SVGIG (reference sequence). The trim removed 1 base at V and 3 bases at J, leaving 3 bases unmatched. The CDR3 is CAWSEGAFGNTIYF. The CDR3 region has the DNA TGTGCCTGGAGTGAGGGGGCATTTGGAAACACCATATATTTT.

V and J are TRBV6-5 and TRBJ2-7, with D possibly being TRBD1 (7 bases). Germline lookup yields CDR1 MNHEY and CDR2 SVGAGI. CDR3 length equals 15 residues. V was clipped by 5 bases and J by 3 bases, with 17 bases between them. CDR3 residues: CASSRQGGPYYEQYF. CDR3 DNA sequence: TGTGCCAGCAGTCGACAGGGAGGTCCCTACTACGAGCAGTACTTC.

The chain couples TRBV7-2 to TRBJ2-7; 9 bases map to TRBD2. The trim removed 5 bases at V and 2 bases at J, leaving 10 bases unmatched. Germline V gene sequence: CDR1 SGHTA, CDR2 FQGNSA. The CDR3 is made up of 16 amino acids. Here the CDR3 reads CASSHGLGGGAYEQYF. The CDR3 DNA reads TGTGCCAGCAGCCACGGACTGGGCGGGGGGGCCTACGAGCAGTACTTC. The whole variable domain, filled in from reference TRBV7-2 and TRBJ2-7, reads GAGVSQSPSNKVTEKGKDVELRCDPISGHTALYWYRQSLGQGLEFLIYFQGNSAPDKSGLPSDRFSAERTGGSVSTLTIQRTQQEDSAVYLCASSHGLGGGAYEQYFGPGTRLTVT.

This clone has just a few counts. The chain recombines TRBV30 with TRBJ2-5, with a possible D match to TRBD1 (6 bases). Germline CDR1 GTSNPN, CDR2 SVGIG (reference sequence). The CDR3 has 14 residues. Trimming took off 4 bases at V and 5 bases at J, with 17 bases between the two ends. The CDR3 nucleotides read TGTGCCTGGAAGGGGGACGCAGGTAGTGAGACCCAGTACTTC. Its protein product is CAWKGDAGSETQYF.

V gene TRBV28 combines with J gene TRBJ1-5; D uncertain. Germline V gene lookup returns CDR1 MDHEN and CDR2 SYDVKM. V was pared by 2 bases and J by 3 bases, with 14 bases between. The CDR3 totals 16 residues. CDR3 protein: CASSLGNSLNNQPQHF. For the CDR3, the DNA is TGTGCCAGCAGTTTAGGCAACAGCCTTAACAATCAGCCCCAGCATTTT.